This T cell receptor beta chain was retrieved from a study of vaccination effects on CD4 cells after COVID-19. On this clone: Its antigen is undetermined.

Study-level points and caveats: Vaccine- and infection-induced clones showed marked clonal contraction late following vaccination. No early post-infection timepoints were available in the study, which also included few convalescent patients.

V lost 9 bases to trimming and J lost 1 base, with 12 bases between them. Germline V gene lookup returns CDR1 LNHDA and CDR2 SQIVND (reference sequence). The length of the CDR3 is 13 residues. Antigen-specific CD4+ T cells were expanded with viral peptide pools in the ViraFEST assay before sequencing. Culturing for about ten days preceded CD4+ T cell isolation. Documented for the person is a PCR-confirmed SARS-CoV-2 infection occurring between March and December 2020. Participants were vaccinated with two doses of either the BNT162b2 or mRNA-1273 vaccine. The researchers cultured 1.5 million to 2.5 million PBMC per well with around 9.2 IU/ml IL-2 and roughly 10 ug/ml peptides. TCRdb's copy holds only in-frame clones and misses some; the assay was immunoSEQ multiplex PCR. The sample yields around 12,000 clones, approximately 73% seen once.

The chain uses TRBV19 and TRBJ1-2, with D possibly being TRBD1 (5 bases). The sequencing here drew on CD4+ T cells from PBMCs cultured with HCoV-NL63 spike peptides, taken after COVID-19 vaccination. The receptor was derived from a human donor who had a prior SARS-CoV-2 infection. The CDR3 DNA reads as TGTGCCAGCCGGGGGACGGATAACTATGGCTACACCTTC. Its protein product is CASRGTDNYGYTF.